This paragraph covers one T cell receptor beta chain sequence. Its antigen is unknown. This specimen belongs to a study of T cell repertoires and HLA-DP antigens. Study as a whole: Donor ages ranged from 18-to-29 to 60-to-69; two men, one woman. DNA input averaged 218.4 ng in sorted CD137+CD4+ and around 1.2 ug in pre-culture CD4+.

Produced via immunoSEQ multiplex PCR; TCRdb's table is partial and in-frame only. In the table there are about 89,000 clones, about 89% of which are singletons. Germline V gene sequence: CDR1 MGHRA, CDR2 YSYEKL. The CDR3 has 17 residues. Trimming removed 0 bases from V and 2 bases from J; junction bases left unmatched: 7. CD4+ T cells, purified by negative selection, averaged approximately 98% purity. CD4+ T cells were isolated untouched, roughly 98% pure. The J gene is TRBJ2-3, the V gene TRBV4-1; TRBD2 aligns across 8 bases. Sample: CD4+ T cells from PBMCs. The TCR originated in a man in his forties or fifties in good health and CMV-seronegative. This chain's CDR3 is CASSQDPRGGITDTQYF. Here the CDR3 DNA reads TGCGCCAGCAGCCAAGATCCCCGGGGGGGCATCACAGATACGCAGTATTTT.